The 13 T cell receptor beta chains presented below share a single source sample, sequenced in a study of blood T cells in healthy people across ages. A sample-barcoded 5' primer and a J-beta primer mix were used in a second PCR of roughly 6 to 11 cycles. TCRdb used MiXCR to reprocess the 5' RACE reads, holding one entry per CDR3 protein. The data contain 1.5 million to 2 million distinct CDR3 sequences, around 48% of them seen just once; the ten biggest clones take up over 2%. Sequenced: blood. The receptors stem from a woman aged 40 to 55 in good health.

This sequence joins TRBV6-5 and TRBJ1-1, with TRBD1 matching 7 bases. CDR1 MNHEY and CDR2 SVGAGI come from the germline V gene. The trim removed 8 bases at V and 1 base at J, leaving 10 bases unmatched. There are 15 residues in the CDR3. The DNA of the CDR3 is TGTGCCAGCCGGGGATTACAGGGGAGGAACACTGAAGCTTTCTTT. Amino acid sequence: CASRGLQGRNTEAFF.

The rearrangement links TRBV12-5 to TRBJ1-2, with D perhaps matching TRBD1 (6 bases). Germline V gives CDR1 LGHNT, CDR2 FRNRAP. This CDR3 is built from 17 residues. The V end was cut by 4 bases, the J end by 3 bases, with 21 bases between. CDR3 residues: CASGSTPAGALDYGYTF. In nucleotides, the CDR3 is TGTGCTAGTGGTTCAACCCCAGCAGGGGCCCTGGACTATGGCTACACCTTC.

The chain employs TRBV4-2 and TRBJ2-1; D is uncertain. Germline V gives CDR1 LGHNA, CDR2 YNFKEQ. The V and J ends lost 2 bases and 7 bases respectively, with 9 bases between them. This CDR3 is 13 amino acids long. In nucleotides, the CDR3 is TGTGCCAGCAGCCAACACAGAGCTAATGAGCAGTTCTTC. As protein: CASSQHRANEQFF.

To note about this clonotype: One junction end does not reproduce the germline sequence, and a read error may be involved. V is TRBV4-2 and J is TRBJ2-5; 7 positions agree with TRBD2. The CDR3 is 15 amino acids. Germline loops: CDR1 LGHNA, CDR2 YNFKEQ. CDR3 region: CASSHLRDYQETQDF. The CDR3 coding sequence is TGTGCCAGCAGCCACCTTCGGGACTACCAAGAGACCCAGGACTTC.

The chain uses TRBV24-1 and TRBJ1-5; 9 nucleotides agree with TRBD1. This CDR3 has 16 amino acids. The germline CDR1 and CDR2 sequences are KGHDR and SFDVKD. Trimming cost V 5 bases and J 0 bases; bases outside gene matches: 4. The CDR3 reads CATSGGDRDSNQPQHF. The CDR3 DNA sequence: TGTGCCACCAGTGGGGGGGACAGGGATAGCAATCAGCCCCAGCATTTT.

There are a few counts of this clonotype. This chain uses TRBV25-1 with TRBJ2-3; tentative D call: TRBD2 (5 bases). The germline gives CDR1 MGHDK, CDR2 SYGVNS. CDR3 length: 13 amino acids. With 2 bases removed from V and 5 bases from J, the gap between germline ends came to 8 bases. The CDR3 reads CASSEGGGDTQYF. DNA of the CDR3: TGTGCCAGCAGTGAAGGTGGAGGAGATACGCAGTATTTT.

Only a few counts were recorded for this clonotype. The chain recombines TRBV20-1 with TRBJ2-1; no clear D. Germline V gene lookup returns CDR1 DFQATT and CDR2 SNEGSKA (reference sequence). The length of the CDR3 is 13 residues. Trimming took 0 bases from V and 3 from J, leaving 6 bases between them. CDR3 bases: TGCAGTGCTAGAGAGCGGATCTACAATGAGCAGTTCTTC. It codes for CSARERIYNEQFF.

This chain connects TRBV6-2 or TRBV6-3 to TRBJ1-2, with D unclear. Between the trimmed V and J ends, which lost 6 bases and 0 bases, there was a span of 8 bases. The CDR3 runs 13 residues. Germline CDR1 and CDR2: MNHEY and SVGEGT. CDR3 loop: CASREAANYGYTF. DNA of the CDR3: TGTGCCAGCAGGGAGGCGGCTAACTATGGCTACACCTTC.

V is TRBV6-2 or TRBV6-3 and J is TRBJ2-5, with 7 bases matching TRBD2. Looked up from germline, CDR1 is MNHEY and CDR2 is SVGEGT. V trimming: 2 bases; J trimming: 0 bases; junction bases outside the gene matches: 0. The CDR3 length is 14 residues. Written as DNA, the CDR3 is TGTGCCAGCAGTTACGGGACTAACCAAGAGACCCAGTACTTC. This codes for CASSYGTNQETQYF.

This sequence joins TRBV6-5 and TRBJ2-2; D tentatively reads TRBD1 or TRBD2 (5 bases each). CDR1 MNHEY and CDR2 SVGAGI come from the germline V gene. The CDR3 is 16 residues long. V shed 4 bases and J shed 1 base, with 13 bases lying between them. The CDR3 reads CASSLSGTRNTGELFF. The DNA for the CDR3 is TGTGCCAGCAGTTTGTCCGGGACCCGGAACACCGGGGAGCTGTTTTTT.

There are a few counts of this clonotype. V usage is TRBV6-2 or TRBV6-3 and J usage is TRBJ2-6; 8 bases align to TRBD1. CDR1 and CDR2 from the germline V gene are MNHEY and SVGEGT. V was clipped by 1 base and J by 0 bases; unmatched bases: 5. The CDR3 runs 18 residues. CDR3 residues: CASSYLQGGTSGANVLTF. CDR3 coding DNA: TGTGCCAGCAGTTACTTACAGGGGGGTACCTCTGGGGCCAACGTCCTGACTTTC.

This clonotype was counted a few times. The chain uses TRBV7-9 and TRBJ2-5, with no clear D. Germline V CDR1 and CDR2: SEHNR, FQNEAQ (reference sequence). The CDR3 extends over 16 amino acids. V was pared by 1 base and J by 1 base, with 13 bases between. The CDR3 DNA reads as TGTGCCAGCAGCTTAGTCGTTGCAGAGACCCAAGAGACCCAGTACTTC. Protein product: CASSLVVAETQETQYF.

The V and J genes are TRBV3-1 and TRBJ2-1, with 10 nucleotides matching TRBD2. The J call is doubtful: the DNA matches TRBJ2-7 better. CDR3 size: 13 residues. Per the germline V gene, CDR1 is LGHDT and CDR2 is YNNKEL (reference sequence). The DNA of the CDR3 is TGTGCCAGCGCTAGCGGGGGATACAATGAGCAGTACTTC. Translation: CASASGGYNEQYF.